These T cell receptor beta chains were read from a single sample in a study of blood T cell repertoires in COVID-19. The data were produced by immunoSEQ multiplex PCR, yet TCRdb's version contains in-frame clones alone and is incomplete. The sample holds 200,000 or so clones, roughly 81% seen once. What was sequenced was peripheral blood. These receptors all come from an elderly woman with COVID-19, enrolled during active disease. Both conserved end residues are part of each CDR3. The order of the fields is J gene, clone size, V gene, D gene, CDR3 protein, CDR3 DNA. A D gene is named only where the DNA matches it firmly. Not every row has a clone size; where given, it reads once, few, many or a size class.

>TRBJ2-3|-|TRBV7-2|TRBD1
CASSLRTGTFTDTQYF
TGTGCCAGCAGCTTACGGACAGGGACTTTCACAGATACGCAGTATTTT
>TRBJ1-3|-|TRBV5-4|-
CASSRGPNPGNTIYF
TGTGCCAGCAGCCGAGGTCCAAATCCTGGAAACACCATATATTTT
>TRBJ2-3|once|TRBV5-5|-
CASSLRRVTDTQYF
TGTGCCAGCAGCTTGAGGAGGGTCACAGATACGCAGTATTTT
>TRBJ2-1|-|TRBV6-5|TRBD2
CASLMTSGSNEQFF
TGTGCCAGCCTGATGACTAGCGGGAGCAATGAGCAGTTCTTC
>TRBJ2-4|-|TRBV7-9|TRBD2
CASSLGVSSGTKNIQYF
TGTGCCAGCAGCTTAGGCGTGTCTAGCGGGACCAAAAACATTCAGTACTTC
>TRBJ2-4|-|TRBV11-1|TRBD1
CASSFGRGAKNIQYF
TGTGCCAGCAGCTTCGGCAGGGGGGCCAAAAACATTCAGTACTTC
>TRBJ2-1|-|TRBV3-1/TRBV3-2|-
CASSLAVTEQFF
TGTGCCAGCAGCCTAGCTGTCACTGAGCAGTTCTTC
>TRBJ2-1|-|TRBV29-1|TRBD1
CSVEPLRDRYNEQFF
TGCAGCGTGGAGCCGCTCCGGGACAGGTACAATGAGCAGTTCTTC
>TRBJ2-7|-|TRBV5-1|TRBD1
CASSLAGQGYEQYF
TGCGCCAGCAGCTTGGCGGGACAGGGCTACGAGCAGTACTTC
>TRBJ1-2|-|TRBV6-5|TRBD1
CASSRTGMYGYTF
TGTGCCAGCAGTCGGACAGGGATGTATGGCTACACCTTC
>TRBJ2-2|-|TRBV19|TRBD1
CASRDSRTGELFF
TGTGCCAGCAGGGACAGCCGGACCGGGGAGCTGTTTTTT
>TRBJ2-1|-|TRBV9|-
CASSVTGNNEQFF
TGTGCCAGCAGCGTAACAGGAAACAATGAGCAGTTCTTC
>TRBJ1-4|-|TRBV13|TRBD1
CASSLWDRNEKLFF
TGTGCCAGCAGCCTATGGGACAGAAATGAAAAACTGTTTTTT
>TRBJ1-5|-|TRBV7-8|-
CASSLAKVRDQPQHF
TGTGCCAGCAGCTTAGCGAAAGTCAGGGATCAGCCCCAGCATTTT
>TRBJ2-1|-|TRBV6-5|TRBD1
CASSRQGVPYNEQFF
TGTGCCAGCAGTCGACAGGGGGTGCCCTACAATGAGCAGTTCTTC
>TRBJ2-1|few|TRBV27|-
CASSFVGLYNEQFF
TGTGCCAGCAGTTTCGTGGGACTTTACAATGAGCAGTTCTTC
>TRBJ2-5|-|TRBV7-2|-
CASSLEWREETQYF
TGTGCCAGCAGCTTAGAATGGCGGGAAGAGACCCAGTACTTC
>TRBJ2-1|-|TRBV6-5|-
CASSYEANNEQFF
TGTGCCAGCAGTTACGAAGCGAACAATGAGCAGTTCTTC
>TRBJ2-7|-|TRBV4-1|-
CASSQDRSSKQYF
TGCGCCAGCAGCCAAGATCGGTCTAGCAAGCAGTACTTC
>TRBJ1-2|few|TRBV3-1/TRBV3-2|-
CASGSLTNYGYTF
TGTGCCAGCGGGTCACTAACTAACTATGGCTACACCTTC
>TRBJ2-5|-|TRBV18|TRBD2
CASSPGLAEETQYF
TGTGCCAGCTCACCGGGACTAGCGGAAGAGACCCAGTACTTC
>TRBJ2-2|-|TRBV6-5|-
CATRGTGELFF
TGTGCCACCCGGGGGACCGGGGAGCTGTTTTTT
>TRBJ2-3|-|TRBV7-2|-
CASSKPRDFNTDTQYF
TGTGCCAGCAGCAAACCCCGGGACTTCAACACAGATACGCAGTATTTT
>TRBJ2-1|-|TRBV11-2|TRBD2
CASSLDPTSEDNEQFF
TGTGCCAGCAGCTTAGATCCTACTAGCGAGGACAATGAGCAGTTCTTC
>TRBJ1-5|-|TRBV10-3|TRBD1
CAISDRQGAERRQHF
TGTGCCATCAGTGATCGACAGGGGGCGGAACGGCGCCAGCATTTT
>TRBJ2-1|-|TRBV6-6|TRBD1
CASRPPGTGVNEQFF
TGTGCCAGCAGACCCCCCGGGACAGGGGTCAATGAGCAGTTCTTC
>TRBJ1-2|-|TRBV27|TRBD1
CASSIDRAQGYTF
TGTGCCAGCAGTATCGACAGGGCCCAAGGCTACACCTTC
>TRBJ1-6|-|TRBV5-1|-
CASSWDTPVNSPLHF
TGCGCCAGCAGCTGGGACACCCCAGTTAATTCACCCCTCCACTTT
>TRBJ2-5|-|TRBV27|TRBD1
CASSPARDRTTGTQYF
TGTGCCAGCAGTCCAGCCCGGGACAGGACAACAGGGACCCAGTACTTC
>TRBJ1-1|-|TRBV29-1|-
CSVWGRMNTEAFF
TGCAGCGTCTGGGGCCGGATGAACACTGAAGCTTTCTTT
>TRBJ2-7|few|TRBV4-2|TRBD1
CASSQVWDSSYEQYF
TGTGCCAGCAGCCAAGTTTGGGACAGCTCCTACGAGCAGTACTTC
>TRBJ1-5|few|TRBV6-5|-
CASSYSPTGQPQHF
TGTGCCAGCAGTTACTCCCCGACGGGGCAGCCCCAGCATTTT
>TRBJ2-1|-|TRBV24-1|-
CATSDLPGRKQFF
TGTGCCACCAGTGATTTGCCTGGGAGGAAGCAGTTCTTC